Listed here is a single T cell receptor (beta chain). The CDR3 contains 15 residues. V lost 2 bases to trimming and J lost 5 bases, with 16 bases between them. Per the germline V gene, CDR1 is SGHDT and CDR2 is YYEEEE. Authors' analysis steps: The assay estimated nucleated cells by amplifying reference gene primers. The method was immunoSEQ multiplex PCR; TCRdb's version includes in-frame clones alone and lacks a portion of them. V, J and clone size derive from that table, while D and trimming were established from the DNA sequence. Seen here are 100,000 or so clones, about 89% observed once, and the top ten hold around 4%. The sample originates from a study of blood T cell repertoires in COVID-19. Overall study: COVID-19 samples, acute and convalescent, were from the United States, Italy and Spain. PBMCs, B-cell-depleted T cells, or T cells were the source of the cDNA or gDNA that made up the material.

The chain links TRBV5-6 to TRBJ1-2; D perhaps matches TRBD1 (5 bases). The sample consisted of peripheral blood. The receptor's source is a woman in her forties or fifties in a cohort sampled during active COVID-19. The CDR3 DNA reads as TGTGCCAGCAGCTTAGCGGGGGTTGTTAGGTATGGCTACACCTTC. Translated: CASSLAGVVRYGYTF.